The 20 T cell receptor beta chains presented below share a single source sample, sequenced in a study of T cells in Graves' hyperthyroidism and ophthalmopathy. Template material for amplifying TCR beta CDR3 regions consisted of RNA transcripts. HTBI primers drove first-round RT-PCR of the TCR CDR3. TCRdb reprocessed the multiplex PCR reads via MiXCR and lists one record per CDR3 protein. The sample contains about 260,000 distinct CDR3 sequences, about 16% of which appear only once. The sequenced material came from blood. The origin of the receptors is a woman aged 18-29 years with Graves' ophthalmopathy.

This clonotype was picked up many times. This chain links TRBV12-3 or TRBV12-4 with TRBJ1-2, with D maybe TRBD1 (6 bases). Trimming removed 4 bases at V and 3 bases at J, with 18 bases between. The CDR3 covers 16 residues. For the CDR3, the DNA is TGTGCCAGCAGTTCCGCCCTGGTCAGGGGAGACTATGGCTACACCTTC. This gives the protein CASSSALVRGDYGYTF.

Many counts were recorded for this clonotype. The CDR3 region has the DNA TGTGCCAGCAGCTCCAACCCAGGACGAGATACGCAGTATTTT. Translated: CASSSNPGRDTQYF. The chain couples TRBV11-1 to TRBJ2-3; D unresolved. Trimming took 4 bases from V and 5 from J, leaving 13 bases between them. This CDR3 has 14 amino acids. Germline CDR1 reads SGHAT; CDR2 reads FQDESV (reference sequence).

Points on this clonotype: A read error may produce the germline difference seen at one junction end. J is TRBJ2-2 and V is TRBV6-4; D possibly matches TRBD1 or TRBD2 (6 bases each). Germline CDR1 and CDR2: MRHNA and SNTAGT. The CDR3 runs 13 residues. In DNA form, the CDR3 reads TGTGCCAGCAGTGCAGGGGACACCGGGGGGCTGTTTTTT. It translates to CASSAGDTGGLFF.

This clonotype appeared many times. The chain recombines TRBV27 with TRBJ2-3; D might be TRBD1 or TRBD2, each matching 5 bases. From germline, CDR1 is MNHEY and CDR2 SMNVEV (reference sequence). V was cut by 2 bases and J by 0 bases, with 12 bases left in between. This CDR3 is 16 amino acids long. CDR3 nucleotide sequence: TGTGCCAGCAGTTTAGGGGGACCTTCTAGCACAGATACGCAGTATTTT. It is translated as CASSLGGPSSTDTQYF.

The chain couples TRBV28 to TRBJ2-2; either TRBD1 or TRBD2 may supply D (6 bases each). Per germline, CDR1 MDHEN and CDR2 SYDVKM. The CDR3 is 17 residues long. Between the trimmed V and J ends, which lost 3 bases and 7 bases, there was a span of 21 bases. The chain's CDR3 is CASSFEGGGRDGGELFF. DNA of the CDR3: TGTGCCAGCAGTTTTGAAGGAGGGGGGCGTGATGGCGGGGAGCTGTTTTTT.

This clonotype occurred many times. J is TRBJ2-5 and V is TRBV5-5, with D perhaps matching TRBD1 (6 bases). CDR1 SGHKS and CDR2 YYEKEE come from the germline V gene (reference sequence). V was pared by 0 bases and J by 0 bases, with 15 bases between. This CDR3 spans 17 amino acids. This CDR3 is CASSLEGTGWYQETQYF. The CDR3 DNA reads TGTGCCAGCAGCTTGGAGGGAACAGGGTGGTACCAAGAGACCCAGTACTTC.

This clonotype was seen many times. The chain employs TRBV7-8 and TRBJ1-2, with TRBD1 as a possible D gene (5 bases). V was cut by 5 bases and J by 8 bases, with 18 bases left in between. This CDR3 has 14 residues. Germline V gene sequence: CDR1 SGHVS, CDR2 FQNEAQ. CDR3 in amino acids: CASSKEGTLVGYTF. CDR3 nucleotides: TGTGCCAGCAGCAAAGAAGGGACGTTGGTGGGCTACACCTTC. The entire variable domain, with the rest obtained from reference TRBV7-8 and TRBJ1-2, is as follows: GAGVSQSPRYKVAKRGQDVALRCDPISGHVSLFWYQQALGQGPEFLTYFQNEAQLDKSGLPSDRFFAERPEGSVSTLKIQRTQQEDSAVYLCASSKEGTLVGYTFGSGTRLTVV.

This clonotype was seen repeatedly, ten times or more. The V and J genes are TRBV11-1 and TRBJ2-5; TRBD2 agrees at 11 bases. There are 16 residues in the CDR3. Per the germline V gene, CDR1 is SGHAT and CDR2 is FQDESV (reference sequence). Losses at the gene ends were 4 bases for V and 5 bases for J; bases not matched to a gene: 9. CDR3 nucleotide sequence: TGTGCCAGCAGCTCCCGGGGCCTAGCGGGAGGTGAGACCCAGTACTTC. This sequence encodes CASSSRGLAGGETQYF. Variable domain in full (rest from reference TRBV11-1 and TRBJ2-5): EAEVAQSPRYKITEKSQAVAFWCDPISGHATLYWYRQILGQGPELLVQFQDESVVDDSQLPKDRFSAERLKGVDSTLKIQPAELGDSAMYLCASSSRGLAGGETQYFGPGTRLLVL.

With regard to this clonotype: Just one base apart from a much larger clone, this may be a read error. J is TRBJ2-1 and V is TRBV15; 13 bases line up with TRBD2. With V trimmed by 3 bases and J by 6 bases, 5 bases remained unmatched. Germline CDR1 reads LNHNV; CDR2 reads YYDKDF (reference sequence). This CDR3 spans 16 amino acids. The CDR3 sequence: CATSSRRLAGGNEQFF. The CDR3 DNA reads as TGTGCCACCAGCAGCCGGCGACTAGCGGGAGGCAATGAGCAGTTCTTC.

This clonotype was observed at least ten times. The chain has TRBV5-1 and TRBJ2-3; the match to TRBD1 covers 8 bases. The CDR3 is made up of 15 amino acids. V shed 3 bases, J shed 0 bases, and the junction held 3 bases outside the gene matches. CDR1 is SGHRS, CDR2 YFSETQ, per germline. CDR3 sequence reads: CASSSRQGSTDTQYF. The CDR3 coding sequence is TGCGCCAGCAGCTCCAGACAGGGGAGCACAGATACGCAGTATTTT.

This clonotype was observed at least ten times. V usage is TRBV6-1 and J usage is TRBJ1-1; D gene uncertain. Germline CDR1 reads MNHNS; CDR2 reads SASEGT. V gave up 6 bases and J gave up 1 base, with 15 bases separating them. The CDR3 totals 15 residues. The CDR3 here is CASSRLGETNTEAFF. The CDR3 DNA follows: TGTGCCAGCAGCCGCCTTGGGGAGACGAACACTGAAGCTTTCTTT.

CDR3: CSARGGQTYQPQHF. Written as DNA, the CDR3 is TGCAGTGCTAGGGGCGGGCAGACGTATCAGCCCCAGCATTTT. The genes are TRBV20-1 and TRBJ1-5; no reliable D call. The CDR3 spans 14 residues. The germline gives CDR1 DFQATT, CDR2 SNEGSKA (reference sequence). V gave up 3 bases and J gave up 5 bases, with 14 bases separating them.

The rearrangement links TRBV20-1 to TRBJ2-1; 13 bases agree with TRBD2. The CDR3 is made up of 15 amino acids. V lost 5 bases to trimming and J lost 3 bases; unmatched junction nucleotides: 4. CDR1 and CDR2 (germline): DFQATT, SNEGSKA (reference sequence). This chain's CDR3 is CSAVTSGRNYNEQFF. DNA of the CDR3: TGCAGTGCTGTGACTAGCGGGAGGAACTACAATGAGCAGTTCTTC.

The chain joins TRBV29-1 to TRBJ2-1, with 14 bases that match TRBD2. The germline gives CDR1 SQVTM, CDR2 ANQGSEA. This CDR3 region has 17 residues. V shed 6 bases and J 8 bases; nucleotides not matched to a gene: 15. CDR3 sequence reads: CSVSYPGTSGGYHEQFF. CDR3 DNA: TGCAGCGTCTCCTACCCCGGGACTAGCGGGGGTTACCATGAGCAGTTCTTC.

This clonotype occurred many times. Written as DNA, the CDR3 is TGTGCCAGCAGCTTAAGGGGGGGCACAGATACGCAGTATTTT. Its protein is CASSLRGGTDTQYF. This sequence joins TRBV5-5 and TRBJ2-3; the D gene could be TRBD1 or TRBD2 (6 bases each). V lost 2 bases and J lost 1, with 8 bases in between. Germline values: CDR1 SGHKS, CDR2 YYEKEE (reference sequence). The CDR3 has 14 amino acids.

Turning to this clonotype: This may be a read error: a much more frequent sequence differs by one nucleotide. Lacking the conserved final phenylalanine or tryptophan, this CDR3 likely reflects a read error. The chain has TRBV7-8 and TRBJ1-2; possible D gene TRBD1, 6 bases. Trimming removed 6 bases from V and 4 bases from J, with 12 bases in between. CDR1 and CDR2 from the germline V gene are SGHVS and FQNEAQ. The CDR3 covers 13 residues. The CDR3 here is CASSQDRPYGYTL. CDR3 nucleotide sequence: TGTGCCAGCAGTCAAGACAGGCCCTATGGCTACACCCTC.

This clonotype appeared many times. V and J are TRBV13 and TRBJ2-7, with D perhaps given as TRBD1 or TRBD2 (6 bases each). V lost 3 bases and J lost 5, with 17 bases in between. CDR3 length equals 15 residues. The germline gives CDR1 PRHDT, CDR2 FYEKMQ (reference sequence). The CDR3 nucleotides read TGTGCCAGCAGCTTTGGAGGGGGTAAAGTTAACGAGCAGTACTTC. This encodes CASSFGGGKVNEQYF.

On this clonotype itself: The germline gene is not matched at one end of the junction; a read error may be the cause. In DNA, the CDR3 is TGCGCCAACAGCCGCGGACAGGGGGTCACTGAAGCTTTCTTT. Translated: CANSRGQGVTEAFF. The chain employs TRBV4-1 and TRBJ1-1; 10 nucleotides align to TRBD1. Germline V gene lookup returns CDR1 MGHRA and CDR2 YSYEKL. The CDR3 contains 14 residues.

This clonotype was counted ten times or more. The genes are TRBV20-1 and TRBJ1-2; the match to TRBD1 covers 7 bases. Germline loops: CDR1 DFQATT, CDR2 SNEGSKA (reference sequence). Unmatched junction bases numbered 9, after V lost 6 bases and J lost 2 bases. This CDR3 region has 14 residues. CDR3 region: CSAAGGRTNYGYTF. The CDR3 nucleotides read TGCAGTGCCGCAGGGGGACGGACCAACTATGGCTACACCTTC.

This clonotype is a singleton in its sample. A much larger clone differs by one base, so this may be a read error. The CDR3 carries no conserved terminal phenylalanine or tryptophan, so it likely arises from a read error. The chain joins TRBV27 to TRBJ2-1; the match to TRBD2 covers 11 bases. The germline V gene encodes CDR1 MNHEY and CDR2 SMNVEV (reference sequence). V shed 10 bases and J 7 bases; nucleotides not matched to a gene: 9. The CDR3 is 14 amino acids. Here the CDR3 reads CATAVAGGLNEQFL. Written as DNA, the CDR3 is TGTGCCACCGCCGTAGCGGGGGGGCTGAATGAGCAGTTCCTC.